The 16 T cell receptor beta chains listed next were all sequenced from one sample in a study of neurological immune-mediated disorders. TCRdb recomputed calls from the 5' RACE reads with MiXCR, one row per CDR3 protein. The table shows tens of thousands of distinct CDR3 sequences, with about 2.3% occurring only once. The sample consisted of PBMCs. The receptors were sampled from a man between 45 and 60 years old with multiple sclerosis.

The V and J genes are TRBV18 and TRBJ1-1; 12 bases fit TRBD1. The CDR3 totals 13 residues. The germline CDR1 and CDR2 sequences are KGHSH and LQKENI. V was clipped by 8 bases and J by 8 bases; unmatched bases: 6. The CDR3 loop reads CASESGTGGEAFF. DNA of the CDR3: TGTGCCAGCGAATCCGGGACAGGGGGCGAAGCTTTCTTT. Supplemented by reference TRBV18 and TRBJ1-1, the full variable domain reads NAGVMQNPRHLVRRRGQEARLRCSPMKGHSHVYWYRQLPEEGLKFMVYLQKENIIDESGMPKERFSAEFPKEGPSILRIQQVVRGDSAAYFCASESGTGGEAFFGQGTRLTVV.

This clonotype was found many times. The V gene is TRBV7-2, the J gene TRBJ2-3; D is unresolved. The germline V gene encodes CDR1 SGHTA and CDR2 FQGNSA. The CDR3 runs 14 residues. V lost 2 bases to trimming and J lost 2 bases, with 8 bases between them. CDR3 sequence: CASSLSTATDTQYF. CDR3 coding DNA: TGTGCCAGCAGCTTATCCACCGCCACAGATACGCAGTATTTT. The full variable domain, its missing parts supplied by reference TRBV7-2 and TRBJ2-3, is GAGVSQSPSNKVTEKGKDVELRCDPISGHTALYWYRQSLGQGLEFLIYFQGNSAPDKSGLPSDRFSAERTGGSVSTLTIQRTQQEDSAVYLCASSLSTATDTQYFGPGTRLTVL.

This clonotype was counted at least ten times. The chain employs TRBV9 and TRBJ2-3, with 13 bases fitting TRBD2. The CDR3 extends over 17 amino acids. With 3 bases clipped from V and 1 base from J, the junction kept 5 bases outside the gene matches. Germline V lookup: CDR1 SGDLS, CDR2 YYNGEE. In DNA form, the CDR3 reads TGTGCCAGCAGCGAAGGACTAGCGGGGGCCCGCACAGATACGCAGTATTTT. Translating it yields CASSEGLAGARTDTQYF.

Many counts were recorded for this clonotype. The V call is TRBV7-8, the J call TRBJ1-2; D not certain. This CDR3 is built from 15 residues. Trimming stripped 5 bases from V and 8 bases from J, with 21 bases between. Germline assignment: CDR1 SGHVS and CDR2 FQNEAQ. The CDR3 nucleotides are TGTGCCAGCAGCCCCAACATGGGAAAGGGCTACGGCTACACCTTC. Protein: CASSPNMGKGYGYTF. The complete variable domain, with remaining parts taken from reference TRBV7-8 and TRBJ1-2, reads GAGVSQSPRYKVAKRGQDVALRCDPISGHVSLFWYQQALGQGPEFLTYFQNEAQLDKSGLPSDRFFAERPEGSVSTLKIQRTQQEDSAVYLCASSPNMGKGYGYTFGSGTRLTVV.

At least ten counts were recorded for this clonotype. The chain has TRBV20-1 and TRBJ1-4; D unresolved. This CDR3 has 10 residues. Germline-derived CDR1 and CDR2 are DFQATT and SNEGSKA (reference sequence). The CDR3 coding sequence is TGCAACGGAGGAGTGGGAAAACTGTTTTTT. Its translation: CNGGVGKLFF.

This clonotype was picked up many times. The CDR3 here is CASSPGQGANTGELFF. For the CDR3, the DNA is TGTGCCAGCAGTCCGGGACAGGGGGCGAACACCGGGGAGCTGTTTTTT. This chain links TRBV28 with TRBJ2-2; TRBD1 aligns across 11 bases. The CDR3 runs 16 residues. Germline values: CDR1 MDHEN, CDR2 SYDVKM. V gave up 5 bases and J gave up 0 bases; unmatched junction bases: 2.

This clonotype was counted ten times or more. The chain employs TRBV5-1 and TRBJ2-2; D gene uncertain. Looked up from germline, CDR1 is SGHRS and CDR2 is YFSETQ. The CDR3 has 13 amino acids. V was pared by 4 bases and J by 1 base, with 5 bases between. The CDR3 DNA is TGCGCCAGCAGCATAGAGAACACCGGGGAGCTGTTTTTT. Translated: CASSIENTGELFF.

This clonotype was recorded at least ten times. The chain carries TRBV9 and TRBJ1-6; TRBD1 is a possible D gene (5 bases). CDR3 length equals 15 residues. Trimming removed 0 bases at V and 7 bases at J, with 11 bases between. Germline CDR1 and CDR2: SGDLS and YYNGEE. DNA of the CDR3: TGTGCCAGCAGCGTAGGAAGCCGGGACAATTCACCCCTCCACTTT. Translated: CASSVGSRDNSPLHF.

This clonotype showed up just a few times. The chain recombines TRBV19 with TRBJ2-5; D remains ambiguous. Trimming took off 5 bases at V and 2 bases at J, with 9 bases between the two ends. Germline V gene lookup returns CDR1 LNHDA and CDR2 SQIVND (reference sequence). The CDR3 length is 13 residues. The CDR3 spells CASSPPLQETQYF. The CDR3, as DNA: TGTGCCAGTAGTCCCCCGTTGCAAGAGACCCAGTACTTC.

This clonotype was counted many times. V usage is TRBV5-1 and J usage is TRBJ1-2; TRBD1 aligns across 10 bases. Per the germline V gene, CDR1 is SGHRS and CDR2 is YFSETQ. V was pared by 4 bases and J by 5 bases, with 5 bases of the junction left unmatched. The CDR3 is made up of 14 amino acids. The CDR3 DNA reads as TGCGCCAGCAGCCCCGCGGGACAGGGGTATGGCTACACCTTC. Translation gives CASSPAGQGYGYTF.

Ten or more counts support this clonotype. The chain links TRBV5-1 to TRBJ1-5; D uncertain. This CDR3 region has 15 residues. Deletions cut 0 bases from V and 1 base from J, with 8 bases between. Germline assignment: CDR1 SGHRS and CDR2 YFSETQ. CDR3 sequence (DNA): TGCGCCAGCAGCTTGGCCGCGGGAAGCAATCAGCCCCAGCATTTT. Residues: CASSLAAGSNQPQHF.

This clonotype was recorded at least ten times. The chain links TRBV10-2 to TRBJ2-7, with 11 bases identical to TRBD2. Unmatched junction bases numbered 7, after V lost 2 bases and J lost 4 bases. The CDR3 spans 16 residues. CDR1 is WSHSY and CDR2 is SAAADI in the germline V gene. The DNA for the CDR3 is TGCGCCAGCAGTGAGCGGACTAGCGGGTTCAATTACGAGCAGTACTTC. It encodes CASSERTSGFNYEQYF.

This clonotype was observed a handful of times. This chain links TRBV7-2 with TRBJ2-7, with a weak D call TRBD1 (8 bases). The germline V gene has CDR1 SGHTA and CDR2 FQGNSA. Trimming took 2 bases from V and 6 from J, leaving 35 bases between them. The CDR3 contains 21 residues. CDR3 protein: CASSLKGTGLTRFIAGVEQYF. The CDR3 bases are TGTGCCAGCAGCTTAAAGGGGACAGGCCTCACACGATTTATCGCGGGAGTCGAGCAGTACTTC.

The CDR3 DNA sequence: TGTGCCAGCAGCGACCGCTTAGACAGCTATAATTCACCCCTCCACTTT. This encodes CASSDRLDSYNSPLHF. This rearrangement joins TRBV7-8 to TRBJ1-6, with D possibly matching TRBD1 (5 bases). V lost 5 bases to trimming and J lost 3 bases, with 14 bases between them. The CDR3 has 16 residues. Germline values: CDR1 SGHVS, CDR2 FQNEAQ. Full variable domain (outside the CDR3, taken from reference TRBV7-8 and TRBJ1-6): GAGVSQSPRYKVAKRGQDVALRCDPISGHVSLFWYQQALGQGPEFLTYFQNEAQLDKSGLPSDRFFAERPEGSVSTLKIQRTQQEDSAVYLCASSDRLDSYNSPLHFGNGTRLTVT.

Ten or more counts support this clonotype. The chain is built from TRBV5-4 and TRBJ2-7; 7 bases line up with TRBD2. V shed 1 base and J 6 bases; nucleotides not matched to a gene: 4. The CDR3 loop spans 13 amino acids. Germline CDR1 reads SGHNT; CDR2 reads YYREEE (reference sequence). In DNA form, the CDR3 reads TGTGCCAGCAGCTTGAGGGAGGGGTCCGAGCAGTACTTC. Translation: CASSLREGSEQYF.

This clonotype was seen at least ten times. This chain links TRBV7-9 with TRBJ2-4; D could derive from TRBD1 or TRBD2 (5 bases each). Trimming left V 11 bases short and J 6 bases short, with 23 bases between. The CDR3 length is 15 residues. Germline lookup yields CDR1 SEHNR and CDR2 FQNEAQ (reference sequence). The CDR3: CALGQETGFPNIQYF. DNA of the CDR3: TGTGCCCTGGGGCAGGAAACGGGGTTCCCAAACATTCAGTACTTC.